The 26 T cell receptor beta chains below come from one sample, sequenced in a study of CD8 T cells in ankylosing spondylitis. Overall study findings and caveats: Characteristic, it appeared, of ankylosing spondylitis blood was a TCR beta motif of seven or eight highly homologous variants.

No antigen has been assigned to these receptors. Each CDR3 protein gets one entry after TCRdb re-called the 5' RACE reads with MiXCR. This sample has 350,000 to 550,000 distinct CDR3 sequences, with roughly a quarter found just once. Sequenced: blood, either unsorted or a sorted T cell fraction (not recorded which). These receptors originate from a male donor with ankylosing spondylitis.

In this sample, this clonotype turned up a few times. V and J are TRBV12-3 or TRBV12-4 and TRBJ1-1; D is uncertain. CDR3 length: 16 residues. V lost 2 bases to trimming and J lost 4 bases, with 17 bases between them. The CDR3: CASSLIWGGWGTEAFF. The CDR3, as DNA: TGTGCCAGCAGTTTAATCTGGGGAGGGTGGGGCACTGAAGCTTTCTTT.

In this sample, this clonotype turned up a few times. The chain uses TRBV6-1 and TRBJ2-4; D gene ambiguous. There are 15 residues in the CDR3. Germline CDR1 is MNHNS and CDR2 is SASEGT. V was clipped by 6 bases and J by 0 bases, with 12 bases between them. CDR3 nucleotide sequence: TGTGCCAGCAGGTCTAGTTCACTAGCCAAAAACATTCAGTACTTC. Translated: CASRSSSLAKNIQYF.

This clonotype has just a few counts. This chain connects TRBV7-9 to TRBJ2-1; a possible D gene is TRBD1 (6 bases). Germline CDR1 is SEHNR and CDR2 is FQNEAQ (reference sequence). V shed 2 bases and J shed 5 bases, with 10 bases lying between them. The CDR3 covers 14 residues. CDR3 region: CASSLSGTHNEQFF. The CDR3 DNA is TGTGCCAGCAGCTTATCCGGGACACACAATGAGCAGTTCTTC.

This clonotype was recorded a few times. The V and J genes are TRBV12-3 or TRBV12-4 and TRBJ2-4, with 9 bases that match TRBD2. This CDR3 contains 16 residues. V lost 4 bases and J lost 0; bases outside the gene matches: 4. The CDR3 region has the DNA TGTGCCAGCAGTTGGAGCGGGGGGATAGCCAAAAACATTCAGTACTTC. This translates into CASSWSGGIAKNIQYF.

The rearrangement joins TRBV5-5 to TRBJ2-3; no clear D. Germline V gene sequence: CDR1 SGHKS, CDR2 YYEKEE (reference sequence). Trimming removed 2 bases from V and 5 bases from J, with 12 bases in between. The CDR3 contains 14 residues. CDR3 nucleotide sequence: TGTGCCAGCAGCTTCGGTGGGATGGGAGATACGCAGTATTTT. The encoded protein is CASSFGGMGDTQYF.

This clonotype was seen a handful of times. The rearrangement joins TRBV4-1 to TRBJ2-3; no clear D. V was trimmed by 0 bases and J by 0 bases, leaving 7 bases between them. Germline-derived CDR1 and CDR2 are MGHRA and YSYEKL. This CDR3 spans 15 amino acids. Here the CDR3 reads CASSQESHSTDTQYF. Written as DNA, the CDR3 is TGCGCCAGCAGCCAAGAATCACATAGCACAGATACGCAGTATTTT.

This clonotype was seen only a few times. This chain joins TRBV29-1 and TRBJ1-2, with D tentatively TRBD1 (6 bases). This CDR3 contains 14 residues. Germline V gives CDR1 SQVTM, CDR2 ANQGSEA. V was shortened by 6 bases and J by 0 bases, with 14 bases between the two germline ends. CDR3: CSVAGTPANYGYTF. The CDR3 DNA follows: TGCAGCGTGGCCGGGACACCCGCTAACTATGGCTACACCTTC.

The genes are TRBV25-1 and TRBJ1-2; D gene ambiguous. The CDR3 is 12 amino acids. Per the germline V gene, CDR1 is MGHDK and CDR2 is SYGVNS. The V and J ends lost 5 bases and 5 bases respectively, with 9 bases between them. The CDR3 region has the DNA TGTGCCAGCAGTAGTGACATTTATGGCTACACCTTC. Its translation: CASSSDIYGYTF.

The chain combines TRBV6-5 with TRBJ1-1, with 8 bases fitting TRBD1. This CDR3 contains 15 residues. Unmatched junction bases numbered 7, after V lost 0 bases and J lost 7 bases. CDR1 MNHEY and CDR2 SVGAGI come from the germline V gene. The CDR3 coding sequence is TGTGCCAGCAGTTACTCGAGGGCAGGGGGCTTTGAAGCTTTCTTT. Its translation: CASSYSRAGGFEAFF.

This clonotype has a handful of counts. The chain has TRBV5-1 and TRBJ2-7; D might be TRBD1 or TRBD2, each matching 5 bases. Germline V gene lookup returns CDR1 SGHRS and CDR2 YFSETQ. The V end lost 7 bases, the J end lost 3 bases, and 23 bases lay between the germline ends. CDR3 length equals 16 residues. This CDR3 reads CASQEIPGPRVYEQYF. Written as DNA, the CDR3 is TGCGCCAGCCAAGAAATCCCGGGACCCCGGGTCTACGAGCAGTACTTC. Based on the CDR3 plus reference TRBV5-1 and TRBJ2-7, the full variable domain is KAGVTQTPRYLIKTRGQQVTLSCSPISGHRSVSWYQQTPGQGLQFLFEYFSETQRNKGNFPGRFSGRQFSNSRSEMNVSTLELGDSALYLCASQEIPGPRVYEQYFGPGTRLTVT.

The gene calls are TRBV7-8 and TRBJ1-2, with D possibly matching TRBD1 (5 bases). The length of the CDR3 is 14 residues. Trimming left V 2 bases short and J 7 bases short, with 14 bases between. CDR1 SGHVS and CDR2 FQNEAQ come from the germline V gene. The CDR3 loop is CASSLPYRDGGYTF. DNA for the CDR3: TGTGCCAGCAGCTTACCCTATCGGGACGGTGGCTACACCTTC. The variable domain in full, with the rest retrieved from reference TRBV7-8 and TRBJ1-2, is GAGVSQSPRYKVAKRGQDVALRCDPISGHVSLFWYQQALGQGPEFLTYFQNEAQLDKSGLPSDRFFAERPEGSVSTLKIQRTQQEDSAVYLCASSLPYRDGGYTFGSGTRLTVV.

CDR3 sequence: CATHQGREGGEQYV. CDR3 bases: TGTGCCACCCATCAGGGGCGGGAGGGCGGCGAGCAGTACGTC. The J gene is TRBJ2-7, the V gene TRBV10-3, with 9 bases identical to TRBD2. With 10 bases clipped from V and 6 bases from J, the junction kept 13 bases outside the gene matches. Germline CDR1 reads ENHRY; CDR2 reads SYGVKD. The CDR3 has 14 amino acids.

This clonotype occurred a few times. The gene calls are TRBV30 and TRBJ1-1; no definite D call. The germline CDR1 and CDR2 sequences are GTSNPN and SVGIG (reference sequence). The CDR3 is made up of 12 amino acids. Trimming shortened V by 7 bases and J by 5 bases, and 14 bases separated the two germline ends. The CDR3 DNA reads TGTGCCTCCCAATGGGGTGGGACTGAAGCTTTCTTT. This translates into CASQWGGTEAFF.

This clonotype was detected a few times. This sequence joins TRBV29-1 and TRBJ2-2; no clear D gene. The CDR3 has 14 residues. Germline lookup yields CDR1 SQVTM and CDR2 ANQGSEA. V was shortened by 6 bases and J by 2 bases, with 13 bases between the two germline ends. CDR3 bases: TGCAGCGTCGGAATAGATACAAACACCGGGGAGCTGTTTTTT. It codes for CSVGIDTNTGELFF.

This clonotype was observed a few times. The CDR3 DNA follows: TGTGCCAGCAGCCAGGGACAGGGGTTTTTCACAGATACGCAGTATTTT. Translating it yields CASSQGQGFFTDTQYF. The chain carries TRBV7-2 and TRBJ2-3; TRBD1 aligns across 10 bases. CDR3 length: 16 amino acids. V trimming: 5 bases; J trimming: 2 bases; junction bases outside the gene matches: 7. Germline V lookup: CDR1 SGHTA, CDR2 FQGNSA.

This clonotype has a single count. V is TRBV7-2 and J is TRBJ1-2; perhaps TRBD1 as D (5 bases). With 5 bases removed from V and 4 bases from J, the gap between germline ends came to 17 bases. Germline CDR1 is SGHTA and CDR2 is FQGNSA. The CDR3 is 15 amino acids. Written as DNA, the CDR3 is TGTGCCAGCAGCCCTGAGGATGACAGCCTCTATGGCTACACCTTC. This gives the protein CASSPEDDSLYGYTF.

This clonotype was detected only a few times. V usage is TRBV20-1 and J usage is TRBJ2-1; a weak D match, TRBD1 (7 bases). Trimming removed 6 bases from V and 4 bases from J, with 16 bases in between. This CDR3 spans 14 amino acids. Germline values: CDR1 DFQATT, CDR2 SNEGSKA (reference sequence). Written as DNA, the CDR3 is TGCAGTGCCGGGACAGCGGAGGGGTACAATGAGCAGTTCTTC. This translates into CSAGTAEGYNEQFF.

The chain carries TRBV24-1 and TRBJ1-5; no reliable D call. The V end lost 3 bases, the J end lost 3 bases, and 5 bases lay between the germline ends. The CDR3 is 13 residues long. Germline loops: CDR1 KGHDR, CDR2 SFDVKD. Here the CDR3 reads CATSDETNQPQHF. CDR3 nucleotide sequence: TGTGCCACCAGTGATGAGACCAATCAGCCCCAGCATTTT.

The chain employs TRBV7-9 and TRBJ2-5, with D perhaps TRBD2 (6 bases). CDR1 is SEHNR, CDR2 FQNEAQ, per germline (reference sequence). CDR3 size: 14 residues. V was cut by 9 bases and J by 2 bases, with 16 bases left in between. Written as DNA, the CDR3 is TGTGCCAGTAATAGCGGCTACTGGCAAGAGACCCAGTACTTC. Translation: CASNSGYWQETQYF.

This clonotype has only a few counts. The V call is TRBV5-1, the J call TRBJ2-5; D is perhaps TRBD1 (5 bases). The ends were cut back, 2 bases at V and 1 base at J, with 12 bases in the middle. Germline-derived CDR1 and CDR2 are SGHRS and YFSETQ. The length of the CDR3 is 15 residues. CDR3 residues: CASSFLAGSQETQYF. In DNA, the CDR3 is TGCGCCAGCAGCTTCTTGGCAGGGTCCCAAGAGACCCAGTACTTC.

There are a few counts of this clonotype. The chain is built from TRBV12-3 or TRBV12-4 and TRBJ1-2; unclear D gene. The CDR3 has 15 amino acids. Trimming cost V 2 bases and J 4 bases, with 14 bases left between them. The CDR3 DNA is TGTGCCAGCAGTTTATCAACAGTCGGAAGCTATGGCTACACCTTC. This codes for CASSLSTVGSYGYTF.

This clonotype was picked up a small number of times. J is TRBJ2-1 and V is TRBV2; no definite D call. CDR3 length equals 13 residues. Germline loops: CDR1 SNHLY, CDR2 FYNNEI. V lost 1 base and J 9 bases, leaving 10 bases between the germline ends. CDR3 sequence reads: CASSEEMLSEQFF. For the CDR3, the DNA is TGTGCCAGCAGTGAAGAGATGCTCAGTGAGCAGTTCTTC.

This clonotype was seen a few times. The V gene is TRBV20-1, the J gene TRBJ2-1; D may be TRBD2 (5 bases). Trimming cost V 0 bases and J 1 base, with 10 bases left between them. This CDR3 contains 15 residues. The germline V gene encodes CDR1 DFQATT and CDR2 SNEGSKA (reference sequence). The CDR3 region is CSARDLRGSYNEQFF. CDR3 DNA sequence: TGCAGTGCTAGAGATCTGAGAGGGTCCTACAATGAGCAGTTCTTC.

Only a few counts were recorded for this clonotype. The chain couples TRBV20-1 to TRBJ1-5; D is perhaps TRBD1 (5 bases). Germline values: CDR1 DFQATT, CDR2 SNEGSKA (reference sequence). The CDR3 consists of 15 residues. V was trimmed by 5 bases and J by 4 bases, leaving 18 bases between them. CDR3 nucleotides: TGCAGTGCTGGGAGTCGGACACTGGCGAATCAGCCCCAGCATTTT. The encoded protein is CSAGSRTLANQPQHF.

V and J are TRBV20-1 and TRBJ2-3; 9 nucleotides align to TRBD2. The CDR3 sequence is 17 residues long. The ends lost 5 bases at V and 0 bases at J; junction bases unmatched: 12. CDR1 is DFQATT and CDR2 is SNEGSKA in the germline V gene (reference sequence). The CDR3 loop is CSAPGVAGVRSTDTQYF. The CDR3 DNA follows: TGCAGTGCTCCCGGGGTAGCGGGAGTGCGGAGCACAGATACGCAGTATTTT.

This clonotype was counted ten times or more. CDR3 in amino acids: CSAAGTSGKNIQYF. For the CDR3, the DNA is TGCAGTGCCGCGGGGACTAGCGGAAAAAACATTCAGTACTTC. J is TRBJ2-4 and V is TRBV20-1; 11 bases agree with TRBD2. Looked up from germline, CDR1 is DFQATT and CDR2 is SNEGSKA (reference sequence). V trimming: 6 bases; J trimming: 4 bases; junction bases outside the gene matches: 5. This CDR3 contains 14 residues.